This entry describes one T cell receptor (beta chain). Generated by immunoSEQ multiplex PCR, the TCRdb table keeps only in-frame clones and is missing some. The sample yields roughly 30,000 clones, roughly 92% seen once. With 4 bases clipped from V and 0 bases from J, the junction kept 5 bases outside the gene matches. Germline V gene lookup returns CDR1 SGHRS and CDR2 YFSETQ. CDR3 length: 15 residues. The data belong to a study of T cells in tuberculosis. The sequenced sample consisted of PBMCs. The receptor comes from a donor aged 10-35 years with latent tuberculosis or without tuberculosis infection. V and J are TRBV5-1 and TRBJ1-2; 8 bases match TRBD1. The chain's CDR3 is CASSNAQGANYGYTF. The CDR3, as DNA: TGCGCCAGCAGCAACGCACAGGGGGCTAACTATGGCTACACCTTC. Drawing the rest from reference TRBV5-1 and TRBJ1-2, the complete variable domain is KAGVTQTPRYLIKTRGQQVTLSCSPISGHRSVSWYQQTPGQGLQFLFEYFSETQRNKGNFPGRFSGRQFSNSRSEMNVSTLELGDSALYLCASSNAQGANYGYTFGSGTRLTVV.